These T cell receptor beta chains were read from a single sample in a study of blood T cell repertoires in COVID-19. Generated by immunoSEQ multiplex PCR, the TCRdb table keeps only in-frame clones and is missing some. The profile covers fewer than 140,000 clones, with 60% to 85% appearing a single time and more than 5.5% taken by the ten largest. What was sequenced was peripheral blood. Receptor source: a man older than 75 with COVID-19, enrolled during active disease. CDR3s leave out the opening cysteine and the closing phenylalanine or tryptophan.

V	J	CDR3
TRBV27	TRBJ2-1	ASSLSWSTRHNEQF
TRBV7-8	TRBJ1-1	ASSLARTVNTEAF
TRBV25-1	TRBJ2-7	ASSESLYSQGEQY
TRBV7-7	TRBJ1-5	ARLGQGGLMDQPQH
TRBV29-1	TRBJ1-2	SVYSVQGNYGYT
TRBV10-2	TRBJ1-6	ASSKDRVNGSPLH
TRBV24-1	TRBJ1-5	ATSERGNQPQH
TRBV28	TRBJ2-1	ASSFVIAGGGGNEQF
TRBV20-1	TRBJ1-6	SASVPGLSLVSPLH
TRBV19	TRBJ1-5	ASSGAGNQPQH
TRBV6-5	TRBJ1-6	ASSYLTFGSPLH
TRBV11-3	TRBJ2-4	ASSLSAREGAIQY
TRBV7-9	TRBJ2-7	ASSQVPSDSVYEQY
TRBV15	TRBJ2-3	ATSSDRGGNTDTQY
TRBV10-3	TRBJ2-5	AISGQGEETQY
TRBV19	TRBJ2-7	ASSIQGASSYEQY
TRBV19	TRBJ2-3	ASRIGDTQY
TRBV25-1	TRBJ2-2	ASLGQGNTGELF
TRBV7-8	TRBJ2-5	ASSLAASQETQY
TRBV18	TRBJ1-4	ASSPPGTGGEKLF
TRBV11-2	TRBJ2-2	ASSPTPRVTGELF
TRBV18	TRBJ1-2	ASSRQSGGDMEGYT
TRBV28	TRBJ1-4	ASSPTGGSTNEKLF
TRBV11-1	TRBJ2-2	ASSLGLANTGELF
TRBV29-1	TRBJ2-2	SVAKAYYRGGNTGELF
TRBV18	TRBJ2-1	ASSLTSGSGNEQF
TRBV6-2/TRBV6-3	TRBJ2-7	ASSKRTVTYEQY
TRBV18	TRBJ1-4	ASSPLGQGSEKLF
TRBV18	TRBJ2-1	ASSPSLAGLAYNEQF
TRBV4-1	TRBJ2-7	ASSLTSDSYEQY
TRBV28	TRBJ1-2	ASSLFRDRGSYT
TRBV9	TRBJ1-2	ASSVGATERHYGYT
TRBV30	TRBJ2-3	AWSLLAGGADTQY
TRBV5-1	TRBJ2-2	ASSLDSDTGELF
TRBV29-1	TRBJ1-3	SVVGGNTIY
TRBV6-1	TRBJ1-6	ASSEATGGSSPLH
TRBV7-7	TRBJ2-3	ASSSGTGGTDTQY
TRBV7-8	TRBJ2-3	ASSLSGRAVDTQY
TRBV7-9	TRBJ2-3	ASSLIWAGGPADTQY
TRBV4-1	TRBJ2-1	ASSHPREGFNTYNEQF
TRBV18	TRBJ2-5	ASSLLAGEGETQY
TRBV10-3	TRBJ2-7	AISDMSGQKNVTYEQY
TRBV10-3	TRBJ2-7	AISGTSGRNYEQY
TRBV3-1/TRBV3-2	TRBJ1-1	ASSLRGQNTEAF
TRBV10-3	TRBJ2-7	AIATSGHYEQY
TRBV11-2	TRBJ1-3	ASSFARGGNTIY
TRBV27	TRBJ2-5	ASSPRAGGETQY
TRBV3-1/TRBV3-2	TRBJ2-2	ASSQVPGQGGTGELF
TRBV5-1	TRBJ2-2	ASSSSLTPNTGELF